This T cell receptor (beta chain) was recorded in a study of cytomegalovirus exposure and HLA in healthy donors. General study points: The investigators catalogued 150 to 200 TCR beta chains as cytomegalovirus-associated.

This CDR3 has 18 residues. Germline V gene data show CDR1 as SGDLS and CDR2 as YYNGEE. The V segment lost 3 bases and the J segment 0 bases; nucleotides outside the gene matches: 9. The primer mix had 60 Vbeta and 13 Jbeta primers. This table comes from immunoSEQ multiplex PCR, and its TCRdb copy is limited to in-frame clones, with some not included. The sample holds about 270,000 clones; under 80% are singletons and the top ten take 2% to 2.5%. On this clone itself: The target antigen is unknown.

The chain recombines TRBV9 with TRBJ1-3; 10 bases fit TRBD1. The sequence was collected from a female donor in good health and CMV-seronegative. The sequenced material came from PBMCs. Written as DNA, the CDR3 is TGTGCCAGCAGCGAGCCGGGGGGGACAGGGGTCTCTGGAAACACCATATATTTT. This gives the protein CASSEPGGTGVSGNTIYF.